The 22 T cell receptor beta chains listed next were all sequenced from one sample in a study of cytomegalovirus exposure and HLA in healthy donors. Amplification used 60 Vbeta primers and 13 Jbeta primers. Libraries were prepared by immunoSEQ multiplex PCR; TCRdb keeps only in-frame clonotypes and omits some of them. The sample lists 120,000 or so clones, 72% occurring once. The sequenced sample consisted of PBMCs. The receptors originated from a man younger than 40 in good health and CMV-seronegative.

V gene TRBV7-3 combines with J gene TRBJ2-7, with 9 bases identical to TRBD2. The CDR3 is 14 amino acids. Trimming at V came to 1 base and at J to 5 bases, leaving 3 bases not matched to a gene. CDR1 and CDR2 from the germline V gene are SGHTA and FQGTGA. The CDR3 bases are TGTGCCAGCAGCTTAAGCGGGGGGGCCAACGAGCAGTACTTC. Translation: CASSLSGGANEQYF.

The V gene is TRBV7-7, the J gene TRBJ2-1; 7 bases align to TRBD1. The V gene's germline CDR1 is SSHAT and CDR2 FNYEAQ (reference sequence). The V segment lost 1 base and the J segment 5 bases; nucleotides outside the gene matches: 2. The CDR3 totals 14 residues. The DNA of the CDR3 is TGTGCCAGCAGCTTAGACAGGGGAAACAATGAGCAGTTCTTC. It codes for CASSLDRGNNEQFF. The whole variable domain, remainder taken from reference TRBV7-7 and TRBJ2-1, is GAGVSQSPRYKVTKRGQDVTLRCDPISSHATLYWYQQALGQGPEFLTYFNYEAQPDKSGLPSDRFSAERPEGSISTLTIQRTEQRDSAMYRCASSLDRGNNEQFFGPGTRLTVL.

This clone was detected a few times. The rearrangement links TRBV7-9 to TRBJ2-7; the D gene is possibly TRBD2 (5 bases). CDR1 is SEHNR and CDR2 is FQNEAQ in the germline V gene (reference sequence). This CDR3 spans 12 amino acids. The ends were cut back, 1 base at V and 6 bases at J, with 7 bases in the middle. The CDR3 protein is CASSLGRGEQYF. CDR3 DNA: TGTGCCAGCAGCTTAGGTCGGGGCGAGCAGTACTTC.

This clone was counted only a few times. The J gene is TRBJ1-2, the V gene TRBV28; the D is unclear. CDR1 and CDR2 (germline): MDHEN, SYDVKM. This CDR3 region has 10 residues. Trimming removed 6 bases at V and 5 bases at J, with 4 bases between. The CDR3 is CASSQYGYTF. The CDR3 DNA sequence: TGTGCCAGCAGCCAATATGGCTACACCTTC.

The rearrangement links TRBV10-3 to TRBJ1-5; perhaps TRBD1 as D (6 bases). This CDR3 region has 13 residues. Germline CDR1 is ENHRY and CDR2 is SYGVKD. V was trimmed by 6 bases and J by 3 bases, leaving 9 bases between them. CDR3 nucleotides: TGTGCCATCAGCCGGGACACCAATCAGCCCCAGCATTTT. Translation: CAISRDTNQPQHF.

In this sample, this clone turned up once. Different DNA sequences within this sample yield the same CDR3. CDR3 protein: CASSLGTGGNYGYTF. CDR3 bases: TGCGCCAGCAGCTTGGGGACAGGGGGAAACTATGGCTACACCTTC. The rearrangement joins TRBV5-1 to TRBJ1-2; TRBD1 matches at 10 bases. Trimming removed 0 bases from V and 2 bases from J; junction bases left unmatched: 1. Germline V CDR1 and CDR2: SGHRS, YFSETQ. The CDR3 spans 15 residues.

The chain uses TRBV19 and TRBJ2-3, with a weak D call TRBD2 (5 bases). The V gene lost 6 bases and the J gene lost 0 bases, with 22 bases spanning the gap. Germline lookup yields CDR1 LNHDA and CDR2 SQIVND (reference sequence). This CDR3 has 18 amino acids. The CDR3 DNA is TGTGCCAGTAGAACCCTTCGAGAGGGTTCGATTAGCACAGATACGCAGTATTTT. Protein sequence: CASRTLREGSISTDTQYF.

This clone has more than one count but fewer than ten. Mismatch with germline at one junction end may stem from a read error. V and J are TRBV7-9 and TRBJ1-5; D is possibly TRBD1 (5 bases). CDR1 and CDR2 (germline): SEHNR, FQNEAQ (reference sequence). This CDR3 is 16 amino acids long. In DNA, the CDR3 is TGTTCCAGCAGCTTAGCCCAGGGTGGAGTAAAGGAGCCCCAGCATTTT. It translates to CSSSLAQGGVKEPQHF. The full variable domain, in which reference TRBV7-9 and TRBJ1-5 provide the parts outside the CDR3, is DTGVSQNPRHKITKRGQNVTFRCDPISEHNRLYWYRQTLGQGPEFLTYFQNEAQLEKSRLLSDRFSAERPKGSFSTLEIQRTEQGDSAMYLCSSSLAQGGVKEPQHFGDGTRLSIL.

The rearrangement joins TRBV6-1 to TRBJ2-5; a weak D match, TRBD2 (7 bases). This CDR3 is 13 amino acids long. CDR1 and CDR2 from the germline V gene are MNHNS and SASEGT. V lost 6 bases, J lost 5 bases, and 13 bases lay in between. CDR3 coding DNA: TGTGCCAGCAGCGGGGGGCTGGGCGAGACCCAGTACTTC. Encoded protein: CASSGGLGETQYF.

V gene TRBV7-2 combines with J gene TRBJ1-6; weak D call: TRBD1 (6 bases). V lost 5 bases and J lost 2, with 16 bases in between. CDR1 and CDR2 (germline): SGHTA, FQGNSA. The CDR3 contains 17 residues. The CDR3 nucleotides are TGTGCCAGCAGCCCGTCCAGGGGAGACCCCTATAATTCACCCCTCCACTTT. Amino acid sequence: CASSPSRGDPYNSPLHF.

The chain links TRBV5-4 to TRBJ2-7, with TRBD2 identical over 10 bases. V lost 4 bases and J lost 0; bases outside the gene matches: 4. CDR3 size: 15 residues. The germline gives CDR1 SGHNT, CDR2 YYREEE (reference sequence). The CDR3 reads CASSSSGGRSYEQYF. The CDR3 nucleotides are TGTGCCAGCAGCAGTAGCGGGGGGCGCTCCTACGAGCAGTACTTC.

The chain combines TRBV6-1 with TRBJ1-1; unclear D gene. Germline values: CDR1 MNHNS, CDR2 SASEGT. V was shortened by 4 bases and J by 1 base, with 10 bases between the two germline ends. This CDR3 comprises 14 residues. The chain's CDR3 is CASSGPAPNTEAFF. For the CDR3, the DNA is TGTGCCAGCAGTGGGCCTGCCCCGAACACTGAAGCTTTCTTT.

The V gene is TRBV6-6, the J gene TRBJ1-1; D unclear. The CDR3 consists of 16 residues. Trimming took off 1 base at V and 5 bases at J, with 17 bases between the two ends. Per germline, CDR1 MNHNY and CDR2 SVGAGI (reference sequence). CDR3: CASSYFGRRVGTEAFF. CDR3 sequence (DNA): TGTGCCAGCAGTTACTTTGGACGGCGGGTGGGAACTGAAGCTTTCTTT.

This clone turned up a few times. The gene calls are TRBV5-1 and TRBJ2-3; 11 bases map to TRBD1. This CDR3 has 18 amino acids. In germline, CDR1 is SGHRS, CDR2 YFSETQ. Trimming cost V 3 bases and J 2 bases; bases outside gene matches: 11. The CDR3, as DNA: TGCGCCAGCAGCTATGGACAGGGGGCAGTCTCCTCCACAGATACGCAGTATTTT. As protein: CASSYGQGAVSSTDTQYF.

The chain couples TRBV28 to TRBJ2-5; TRBD2 matches 16 bases. The CDR3 contains 15 residues. V shed 8 bases, J shed 4 bases, and the junction held 4 bases outside the gene matches. Germline CDR1 MDHEN, CDR2 SYDVKM. The DNA of the CDR3 is TGTGCCAGCGGGACTAGCGGGGGGGCCGGAGAGACCCAGTACTTC. Encoded protein: CASGTSGGAGETQYF.

The CDR3 loop is CANRRDSTYEQYF. The DNA for the CDR3 is TGTGCCAACAGGCGGGACAGTACCTACGAGCAGTACTTC. J is TRBJ2-7 and V is TRBV6-1, with TRBD1 as a possible D gene (7 bases). V was cut by 10 bases and J by 2 bases, with 15 bases left in between. CDR1 MNHNS and CDR2 SASEGT come from the germline V gene. The CDR3 sequence is 13 residues long.

V usage is TRBV5-1 and J usage is TRBJ2-7; 8 bases fit TRBD1. The CDR3 spans 15 residues. With 4 bases clipped from V and 0 bases from J, the junction kept 6 bases outside the gene matches. The germline gives CDR1 SGHRS, CDR2 YFSETQ. The CDR3 is CASSPADRDSYEQYF. DNA for the CDR3: TGCGCCAGCAGCCCCGCGGACAGGGACTCCTACGAGCAGTACTTC.

The table lists this clone with a count of one. This chain connects TRBV5-1 to TRBJ2-7; D perhaps matches TRBD1 (6 bases). Germline CDR1 is SGHRS and CDR2 is YFSETQ. The CDR3 runs 13 residues. Trimming removed 4 bases at V and 5 bases at J, with 13 bases between. CDR3 DNA: TGCGCCAGCAGCCTGACAGGAGGTAACGAGCAGTACTTC. As protein: CASSLTGGNEQYF. The entire variable domain, with the rest obtained from reference TRBV5-1 and TRBJ2-7, is as follows: KAGVTQTPRYLIKTRGQQVTLSCSPISGHRSVSWYQQTPGQGLQFLFEYFSETQRNKGNFPGRFSGRQFSNSRSEMNVSTLELGDSALYLCASSLTGGNEQYFGPGTRLTVT.

Here the CDR3 reads CASSPRTAQETQYF. For the CDR3, the DNA is TGTGCCAGCTCACCTCGGACAGCCCAAGAGACCCAGTACTTC. The chain recombines TRBV18 with TRBJ2-5; possible D gene TRBD1, 6 bases. The CDR3 length is 14 residues. V lost 3 bases and J lost 1, with 9 bases in between. Per the germline V gene, CDR1 is KGHSH and CDR2 is LQKENI.

The V gene is TRBV5-8, the J gene TRBJ2-7, with D maybe TRBD2 (6 bases). Trimming left V 5 bases short and J 3 bases short, with 12 bases between. Germline CDR1 SGHTS, CDR2 YDEGEE. The CDR3 spans 13 residues. The CDR3 DNA reads TGTGCCAGCAGGAGGAGGACTAACTACGAGCAGTACTTC. It is translated as CASRRRTNYEQYF.

This clone appeared a few times. The chain couples TRBV12-5 to TRBJ1-2; D not resolved. The CDR3 has 12 residues. Germline V gene data show CDR1 as LGHNT and CDR2 as FRNRAP. V shed 6 bases and J shed 1 base, with 6 bases lying between them. CDR3 bases: TGTGCTAGTGGACAGAGTAACTATGGCTACACCTTC. Encoded protein: CASGQSNYGYTF.

The chain's CDR3 is CASSGDSTDTQYF. The CDR3 nucleotides read TGTGCCAGCTCCGGGGACTCCACAGATACGCAGTATTTT. The V and J genes are TRBV10-3 and TRBJ2-3; TRBD2 is a possible D gene (6 bases). There are 13 residues in the CDR3. The germline V gene has CDR1 ENHRY and CDR2 SYGVKD. The germline V and J ends were trimmed by 10 bases and 2 bases, with 13 bases remaining between them.